A single T cell receptor beta chain is shown here with its context. The germline gives CDR1 SGHKS, CDR2 YYEKEE (reference sequence). V gave up 3 bases and J gave up 7 bases, with 13 bases separating them. CDR3 length equals 14 residues. Molecular barcoding with unique molecular identifiers was used for the TCRbeta library. TCRdb called the PCR reads again in MiXCR, with one record for every CDR3 protein. The data hold about 600,000 distinct CDR3 sequences, with roughly 10% observed a single time. The source of the sample is a study of T-cell reconstitution after alpha-beta-depleted transplantation in children.

This specimen consisted of PBMCs from the stem cell graft donor, obtained from the stem cell graft. The sequence came from a human donor who donated a stem cell graft to a child with acute myeloid leukemia. The chain links TRBV5-5 to TRBJ2-2; perhaps TRBD2 as D (5 bases). CDR3 coding DNA: TGTGCCAGCAGCTCCGATCCGGGGAGCGGGGAGCTGTTTTTT. Encoded protein: CASSSDPGSGELFF.